The clone carrying this TCR beta chain was seen a handful of times. Its antigen is still unknown. The sample comes from a study of CD8+ T cells in alopecia areata. Stated treatment: oral pan-JAK inhibitor, 5-10 mg twice daily. Both peripheral blood and punch biopsies of lesional scalp skin were obtained from patients who had alopecia areata. Following extraction, RNA underwent reverse transcription to cDNA, which served as the sequencing template. Clones were read by immunoSEQ multiplex PCR, and TCRdb kept only the in-frame ones, dropping some. The top ten clones hold 1.3% of a sample with about 190,000 clones, around three fifths of them seen once. Trimming removed 5 bases at V and 5 bases at J, with 13 bases between. From germline, CDR1 is SGHAT and CDR2 FQNNGV. The CDR3 loop spans 14 amino acids. General study results and limits: There were also resident alphabeta T cells of normal skin sequenced in scalp samples.

The sequenced sample was CD4+ T cells sorted from blood, obtained between weeks 49 and 50, from a patient treated with tofacitinib. The J gene is TRBJ1-5, the V gene TRBV11-2; no clear D gene. This clonotype was sampled from a human donor with alopecia areata. As DNA, the CDR3 is TGTGCCAGCAGCAAAGACTCGGGTTATCAGCCCCAGCATTTT. Translated, it gives CASSKDSGYQPQHF. The full variable domain, with the rest looked up from reference TRBV11-2 and TRBJ1-5, is EAGVAQSPRYKIIEKRQSVAFWCNPISGHATLYWYQQILGQGPKLLIQFQNNGVVDDSQLPKDRFSAERLKGVDSTLKIQPAKLEDSAVYLCASSKDSGYQPQHFGDGTRLSIL.